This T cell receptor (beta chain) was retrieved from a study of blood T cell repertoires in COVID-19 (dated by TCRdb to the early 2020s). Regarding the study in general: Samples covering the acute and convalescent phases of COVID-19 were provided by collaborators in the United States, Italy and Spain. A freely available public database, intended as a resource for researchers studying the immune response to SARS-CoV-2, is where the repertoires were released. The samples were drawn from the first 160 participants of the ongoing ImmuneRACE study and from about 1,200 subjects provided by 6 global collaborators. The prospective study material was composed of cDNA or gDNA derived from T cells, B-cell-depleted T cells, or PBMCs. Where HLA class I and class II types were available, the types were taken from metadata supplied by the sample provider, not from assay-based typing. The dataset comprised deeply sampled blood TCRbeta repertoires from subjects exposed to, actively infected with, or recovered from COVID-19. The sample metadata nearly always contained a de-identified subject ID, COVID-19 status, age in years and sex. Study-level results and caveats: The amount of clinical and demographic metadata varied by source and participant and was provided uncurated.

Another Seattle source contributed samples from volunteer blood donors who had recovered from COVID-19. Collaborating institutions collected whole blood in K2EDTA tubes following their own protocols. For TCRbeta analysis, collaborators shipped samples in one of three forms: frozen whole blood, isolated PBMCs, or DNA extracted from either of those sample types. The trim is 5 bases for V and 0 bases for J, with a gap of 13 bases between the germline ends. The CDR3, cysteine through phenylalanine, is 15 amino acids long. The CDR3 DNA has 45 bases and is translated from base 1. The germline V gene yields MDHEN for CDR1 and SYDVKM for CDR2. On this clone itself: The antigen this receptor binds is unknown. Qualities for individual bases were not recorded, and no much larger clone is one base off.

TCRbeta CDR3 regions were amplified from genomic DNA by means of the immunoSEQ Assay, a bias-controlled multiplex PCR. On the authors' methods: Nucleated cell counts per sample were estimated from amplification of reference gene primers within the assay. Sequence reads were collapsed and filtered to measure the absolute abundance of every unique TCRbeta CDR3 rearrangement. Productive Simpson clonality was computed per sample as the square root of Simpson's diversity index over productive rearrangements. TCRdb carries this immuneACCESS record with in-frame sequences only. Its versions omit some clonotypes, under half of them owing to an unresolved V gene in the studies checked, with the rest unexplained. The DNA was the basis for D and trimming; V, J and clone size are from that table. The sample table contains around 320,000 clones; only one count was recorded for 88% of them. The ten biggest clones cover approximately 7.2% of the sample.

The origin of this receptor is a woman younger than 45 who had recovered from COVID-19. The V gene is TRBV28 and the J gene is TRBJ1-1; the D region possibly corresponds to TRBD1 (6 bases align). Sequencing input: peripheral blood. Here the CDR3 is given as CASSPAGQMNTEAFF. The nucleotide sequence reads TGTGCCAGCAGTCCGGCCGGACAGATGAACACTGAAGCTTTCTTT.